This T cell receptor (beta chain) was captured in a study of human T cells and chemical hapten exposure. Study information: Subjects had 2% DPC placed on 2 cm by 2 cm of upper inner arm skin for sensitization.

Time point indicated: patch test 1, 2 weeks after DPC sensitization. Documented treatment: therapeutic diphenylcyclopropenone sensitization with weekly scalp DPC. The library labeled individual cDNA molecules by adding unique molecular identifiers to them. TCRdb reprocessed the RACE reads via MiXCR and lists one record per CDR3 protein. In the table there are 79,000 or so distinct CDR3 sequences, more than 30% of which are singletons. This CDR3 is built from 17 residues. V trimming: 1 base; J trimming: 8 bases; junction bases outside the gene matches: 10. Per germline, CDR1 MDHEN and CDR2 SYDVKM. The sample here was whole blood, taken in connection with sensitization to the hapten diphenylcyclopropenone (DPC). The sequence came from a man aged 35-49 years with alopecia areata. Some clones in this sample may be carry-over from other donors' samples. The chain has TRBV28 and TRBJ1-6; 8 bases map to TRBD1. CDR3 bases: TGTGCCAGCAGTTTATTCAGGGGGCCACCCACGGATTCACCCCTCCACTTT. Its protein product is CASSLFRGPPTDSPLHF.